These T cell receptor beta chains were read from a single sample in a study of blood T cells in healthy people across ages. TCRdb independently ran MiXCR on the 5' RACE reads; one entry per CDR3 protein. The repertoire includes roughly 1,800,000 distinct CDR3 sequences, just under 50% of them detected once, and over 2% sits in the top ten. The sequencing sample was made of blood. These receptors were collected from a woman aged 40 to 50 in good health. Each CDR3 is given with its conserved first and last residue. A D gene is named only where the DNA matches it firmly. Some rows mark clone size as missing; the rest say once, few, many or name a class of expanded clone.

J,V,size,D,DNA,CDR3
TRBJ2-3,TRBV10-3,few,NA,TGTGCCAGCCGACAGGAGGCAGATACGCAGTATTTT,CASRQEADTQYF
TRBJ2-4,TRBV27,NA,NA,TGTGCCAGCAGTTCCCAAGGCGTCGGCAAAAACATTCAGTACTTC,CASSSQGVGKNIQYF
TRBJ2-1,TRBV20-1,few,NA,TGCAGTGCTAAACCCACGGTAGGACTTTACAATGAGCAGTTCTTC,CSAKPTVGLYNEQFF
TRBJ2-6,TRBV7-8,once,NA,TGTGCCAGCAGCGGGGGACCTGACGACTCTGGGGCCAACGTCCTGACTTTC,CASSGGPDDSGANVLTF
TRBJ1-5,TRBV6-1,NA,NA,TGTGCCAGCACGGACCCAAATCAGCCCCAGCATTTT,CASTDPNQPQHF
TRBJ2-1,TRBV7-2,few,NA,TGTGCCAGCAGCTCACCGTACAGGGTCACTACATACAATGAGCAGTTCTTC,CASSSPYRVTTYNEQFF
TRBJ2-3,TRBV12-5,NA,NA,TGTGCTAGTGGTTTTGGGAGTAGCGACAGCTACGCAGCAGATACGCAGTATTTT,CASGFGSSDSYAADTQYF
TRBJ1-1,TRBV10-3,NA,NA,TGTGCCACTTCTCGGGACGGCAACACTGAAGCTTTCTTT,CATSRDGNTEAFF
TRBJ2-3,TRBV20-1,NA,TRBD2,TGCAGTGCTAGAGATGTGCGGGGGGTCACAGATACGCAGTATTTT,CSARDVRGVTDTQYF
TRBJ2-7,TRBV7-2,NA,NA,TGTGCCAGCAGCTTAGTGGGGTCAGGGCTATCCTACGAGCAGTACTTC,CASSLVGSGLSYEQYF
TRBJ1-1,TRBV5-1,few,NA,TGCGCCAGCAGCTTGGACGTGGGCACTGAAGCTTTCTTT,CASSLDVGTEAFF
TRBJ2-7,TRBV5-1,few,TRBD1,TGCGCCAGCAGCACCTCCCTACAGGGGCCAGGGTTCCAGTACTTC,CASSTSLQGPGFQYF
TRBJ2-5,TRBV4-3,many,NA,TGCGCCAGCAGCCCGCCAAACGGAGAGACCCAGTACTTC,CASSPPNGETQYF
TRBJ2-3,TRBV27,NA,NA,TGTGCCAGCAGTTTAGTCCTACCCGAAGGCTCGGATACGCAGTATTTT,CASSLVLPEGSDTQYF
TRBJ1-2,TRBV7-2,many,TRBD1,TGTGCCAGCAGCTTTAACGTTCGACAGGGGCATGGCTACACCTTC,CASSFNVRQGHGYTF
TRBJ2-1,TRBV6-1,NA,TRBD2,TGTGCCAGCAACAGGGTTTCATCCAGCGGGGGGCTTTACAATGAGCAGTTCTTC,CASNRVSSSGGLYNEQFF
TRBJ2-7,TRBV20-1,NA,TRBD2,TGCAGTGCTAGAGTTGGGACTAGCGCCTACGAGCAGTACTTC,CSARVGTSAYEQYF
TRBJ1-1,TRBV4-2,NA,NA,TGTGCCAGCAGCCAAGGTCACGGGCCGGCGAACACTGAAGCTTTCTTT,CASSQGHGPANTEAFF
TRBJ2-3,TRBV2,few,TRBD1,TGTGCCATTCTAACCCAGGGGGCCTACACAGATACGCAGTATTTT,CAILTQGAYTDTQYF
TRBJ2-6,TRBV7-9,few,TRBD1,TGTGCCAGCAGCCCTGGGACAGCGACCAGGTCTGGGGCCAACGTCCTGACTTTC,CASSPGTATRSGANVLTF
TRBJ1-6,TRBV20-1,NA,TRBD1,TGCAGTGCTATATCACAGGGGATCAATTCACCCCTCCACTTT,CSAISQGINSPLHF
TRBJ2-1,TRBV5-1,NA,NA,TGCGCCAGCAGTCACGCTATGCAGAATGAGCAGTTCTTC,CASSHAMQNEQFF
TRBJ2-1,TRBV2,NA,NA,TGTGCCAGCAGTGATAGGGCGGACAATGAGCAGTTCTTC,CASSDRADNEQFF
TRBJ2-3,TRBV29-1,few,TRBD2,TGCAGCGTTGAGGGTGGGCTAGCGGGGCGGGATACGCAGTATTTT,CSVEGGLAGRDTQYF
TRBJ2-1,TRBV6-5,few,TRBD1,TGTGCCACAGAGCAGGGACAGGGGGCCTACAATGAGCAGTTCTTC,CATEQGQGAYNEQFF
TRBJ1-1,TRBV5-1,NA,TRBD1,TGCGCCAGCAGCTCCACAGGGGGCATGGCTTTCTTT,CASSSTGGMAFF
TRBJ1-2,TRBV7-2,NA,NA,TGTGCCAGCACCCAGGAGGAATGGGCCTATTATGGCTACACCTTC,CASTQEEWAYYGYTF
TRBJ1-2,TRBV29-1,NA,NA,TGCAGCGTTGAACTAGAGGGAGACTATGGCTACACCTTC,CSVELEGDYGYTF
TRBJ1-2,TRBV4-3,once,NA,TGCGCCAGCAGCCAAGATCTGAGAGGGGCGGGTAACTATGGCTACACCTTC,CASSQDLRGAGNYGYTF
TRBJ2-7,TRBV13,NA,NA,TGTGCCAGCAGCGTACAGGTCAGCTCCTACGAGCAGTACTTC,CASSVQVSSYEQYF
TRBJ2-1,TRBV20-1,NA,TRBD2,TGCAGTGCTAGAGATCGGACTAGCGGGGGGAGCTCCTACAATGAGCAGTTCTTC,CSARDRTSGGSSYNEQFF
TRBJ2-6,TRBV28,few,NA,TGTGCCAGCAGTTTAAGAACCCCTGGGGCCAACGTCCTGACTTTC,CASSLRTPGANVLTF
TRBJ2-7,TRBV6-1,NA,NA,TGTGCCACCATGATATCCTACGAGCAGTACTTC,CATMISYEQYF
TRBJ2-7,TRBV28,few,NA,TGTGCCAGCAGTTTGGGGACGGTGCTGTACGAGCAGTACTTC,CASSLGTVLYEQYF
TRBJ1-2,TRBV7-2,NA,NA,TGTGCCAGCAGCTCACCCGTAGCGGCCCTTCGGTATGGCTGCACCTTC,CASSSPVAALRYGCTF
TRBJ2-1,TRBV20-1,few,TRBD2,TGCAGTGCCTTCAGGGATGCGGGGGGGCCCTACAATGAGCAGTTCTTC,CSAFRDAGGPYNEQFF
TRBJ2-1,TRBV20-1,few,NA,TGCAGTGCTAGAGATGGAGGGGGCCTAAACGAGCAGTTCTTC,CSARDGGGLNEQFF
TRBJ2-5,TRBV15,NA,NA,TGTGCCACCAGCAGAGATCTCGGGCACGAGACCCAGTACTTC,CATSRDLGHETQYF
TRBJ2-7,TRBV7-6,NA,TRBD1,TGTGCCAGCAGCTTAGACCGCGGCAGGGGGTCAAGGGCCCTCGAGCAGTACTTC,CASSLDRGRGSRALEQYF
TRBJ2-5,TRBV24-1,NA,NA,TGTGCCACCAGTGATTTGGGCCAGGCTGAGACCCAGTACTTC,CATSDLGQAETQYF
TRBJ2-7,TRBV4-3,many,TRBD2,TGCGCCAGCAGCTACTCCGAGCTAGCGGGGGGCCCTATGGAGCAGTACTTC,CASSYSELAGGPMEQYF
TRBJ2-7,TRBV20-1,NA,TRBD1,TGCAGTGCTCAATGGGACAGGGAGGCCGAGCAGTACTTC,CSAQWDREAEQYF
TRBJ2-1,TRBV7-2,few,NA,TGTGCCAGCAGCTGGACCTTACATGAGCAGTTCTTC,CASSWTLHEQFF
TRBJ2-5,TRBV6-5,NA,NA,TGTGCCAGCAGTCGGGGCGTATTACAAGAGACCCAGTACTTC,CASSRGVLQETQYF